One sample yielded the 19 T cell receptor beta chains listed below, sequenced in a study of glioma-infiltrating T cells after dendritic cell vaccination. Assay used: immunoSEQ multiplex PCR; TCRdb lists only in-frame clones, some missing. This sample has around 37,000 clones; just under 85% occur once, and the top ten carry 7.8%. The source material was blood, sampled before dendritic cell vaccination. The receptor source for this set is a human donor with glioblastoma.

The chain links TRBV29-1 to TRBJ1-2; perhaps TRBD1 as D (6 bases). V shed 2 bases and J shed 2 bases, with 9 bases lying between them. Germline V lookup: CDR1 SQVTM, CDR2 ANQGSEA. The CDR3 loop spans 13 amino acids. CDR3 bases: TGCAGCGTTGAAAAGCAGGGGAACTATGGCTACACCTTC. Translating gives CSVEKQGNYGYTF.

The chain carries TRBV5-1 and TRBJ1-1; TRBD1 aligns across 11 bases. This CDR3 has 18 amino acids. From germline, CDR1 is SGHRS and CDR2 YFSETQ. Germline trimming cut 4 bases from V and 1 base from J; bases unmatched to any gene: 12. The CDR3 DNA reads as TGCGCCAGCAGCCCAGGACAGGGGGCGAACCTGCCGAACACTGAAGCTTTCTTT. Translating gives CASSPGQGANLPNTEAFF.

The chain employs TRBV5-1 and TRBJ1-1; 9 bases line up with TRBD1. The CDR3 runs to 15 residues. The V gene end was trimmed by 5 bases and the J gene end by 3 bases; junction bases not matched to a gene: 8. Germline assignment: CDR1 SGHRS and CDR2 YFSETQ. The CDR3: CASRLKQGADTEAFF. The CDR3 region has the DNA TGCGCCAGCAGGTTGAAACAGGGGGCTGACACTGAAGCTTTCTTT.

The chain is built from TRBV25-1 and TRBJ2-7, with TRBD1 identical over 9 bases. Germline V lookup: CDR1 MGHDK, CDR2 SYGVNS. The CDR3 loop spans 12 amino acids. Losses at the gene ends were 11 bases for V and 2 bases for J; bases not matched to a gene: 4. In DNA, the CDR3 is TGTGCCTCCGGGACAGGGACCTACGAGCAGTACTTC. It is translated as CASGTGTYEQYF.

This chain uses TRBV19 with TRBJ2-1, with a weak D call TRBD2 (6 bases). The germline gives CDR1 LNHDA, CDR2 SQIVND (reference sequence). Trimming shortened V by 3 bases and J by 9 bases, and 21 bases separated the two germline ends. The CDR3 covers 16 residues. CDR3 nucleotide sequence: TGTGCCAGTAGTATGGTAACTAGCTACGGTGACAGTGAGCAGTTCTTC. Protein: CASSMVTSYGDSEQFF.

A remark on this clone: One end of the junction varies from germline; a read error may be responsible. CDR3 loop: CAGSLARGEQFF. CDR3 DNA sequence: TGTGCCGGCAGCTTAGCTAGGGGGGAGCAGTTCTTC. The rearrangement links TRBV7-2 to TRBJ2-1; TRBD1 is a possible D gene (6 bases). The germline gives CDR1 SGHTA, CDR2 FQGNSA. The CDR3 has 12 residues.

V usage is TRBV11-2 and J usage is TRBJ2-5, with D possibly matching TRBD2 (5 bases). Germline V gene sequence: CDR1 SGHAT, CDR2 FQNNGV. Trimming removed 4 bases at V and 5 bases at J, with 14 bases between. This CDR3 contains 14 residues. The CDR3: CASSSGLPWETQYF. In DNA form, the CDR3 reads TGTGCCAGCAGCTCCGGACTTCCCTGGGAGACCCAGTACTTC.

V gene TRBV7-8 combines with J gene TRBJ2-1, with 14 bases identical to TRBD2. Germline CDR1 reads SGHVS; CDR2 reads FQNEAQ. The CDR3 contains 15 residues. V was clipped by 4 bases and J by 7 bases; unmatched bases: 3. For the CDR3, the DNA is TGTGCCAGCAGCTCCGGGACTAGCGGGGGAAATGAGCAGTTCTTC. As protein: CASSSGTSGGNEQFF. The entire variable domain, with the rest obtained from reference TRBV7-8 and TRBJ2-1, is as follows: GAGVSQSPRYKVAKRGQDVALRCDPISGHVSLFWYQQALGQGPEFLTYFQNEAQLDKSGLPSDRFFAERPEGSVSTLKIQRTQQEDSAVYLCASSSGTSGGNEQFFGPGTRLTVL.

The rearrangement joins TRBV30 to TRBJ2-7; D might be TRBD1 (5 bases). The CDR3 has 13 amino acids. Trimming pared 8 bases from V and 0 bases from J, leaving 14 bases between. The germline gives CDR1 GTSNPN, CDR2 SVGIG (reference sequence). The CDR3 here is CARTDSSSYEQYF. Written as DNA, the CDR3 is TGTGCCCGGACCGACAGTTCCTCCTACGAGCAGTACTTC.

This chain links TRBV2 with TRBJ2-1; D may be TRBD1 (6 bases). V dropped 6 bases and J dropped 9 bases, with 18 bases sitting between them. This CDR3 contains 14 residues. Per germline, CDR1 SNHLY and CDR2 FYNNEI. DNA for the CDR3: TGTGCCAGCAGCGCCGACAGGTCTCAGCGTGAGCAGTTCTTC. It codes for CASSADRSQREQFF.

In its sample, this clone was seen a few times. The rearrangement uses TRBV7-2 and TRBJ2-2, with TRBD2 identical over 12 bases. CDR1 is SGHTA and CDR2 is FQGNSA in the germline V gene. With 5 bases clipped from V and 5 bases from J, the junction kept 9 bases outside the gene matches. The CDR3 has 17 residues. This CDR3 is CASSAMTSGGLTGELFF. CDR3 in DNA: TGTGCCAGCAGCGCGATGACTAGCGGGGGACTTACCGGGGAGCTGTTTTTT.

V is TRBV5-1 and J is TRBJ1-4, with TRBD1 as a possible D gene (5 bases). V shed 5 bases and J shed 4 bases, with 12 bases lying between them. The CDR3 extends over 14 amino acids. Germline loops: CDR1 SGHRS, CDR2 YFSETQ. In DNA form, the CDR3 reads TGCGCCAGCAGTGGGCCTAGGGGTAATGAAAAACTGTTTTTT. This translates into CASSGPRGNEKLFF.

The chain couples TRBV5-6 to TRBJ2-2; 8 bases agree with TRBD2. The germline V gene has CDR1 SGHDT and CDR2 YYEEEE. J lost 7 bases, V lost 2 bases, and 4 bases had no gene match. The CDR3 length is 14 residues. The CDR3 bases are TGTGCCAGCAGCTTTAGCGGGGCCGTCGGGGAGCTGTTTTTT. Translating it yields CASSFSGAVGELFF. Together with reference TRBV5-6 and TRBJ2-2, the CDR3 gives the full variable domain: DAGVTQSPTHLIKTRGQQVTLRCSPKSGHDTVSWYQQALGQGPQFIFQYYEEEERQRGNFPDRFSGHQFPNYSSELNVNALLLGDSALYLCASSFSGAVGELFFGEGSRLTVL.

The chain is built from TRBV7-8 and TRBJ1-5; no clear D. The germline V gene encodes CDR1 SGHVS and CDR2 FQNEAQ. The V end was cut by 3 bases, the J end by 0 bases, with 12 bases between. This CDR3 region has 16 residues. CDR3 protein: CASSFEPHYSNQPQHF. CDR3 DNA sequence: TGTGCCAGCAGCTTTGAACCCCACTATAGCAATCAGCCCCAGCATTTT.

The CDR3 DNA reads as TGTGCCACCAGCAGAGGCAGATTAATGGCTAACACCATATATTTT. Protein: CATSRGRLMANTIYF. The chain has TRBV15 and TRBJ1-3; D ambiguous. In germline, CDR1 is LNHNV, CDR2 YYDKDF (reference sequence). V lost 1 base and J lost 7, with 14 bases in between. This CDR3 has 15 amino acids.

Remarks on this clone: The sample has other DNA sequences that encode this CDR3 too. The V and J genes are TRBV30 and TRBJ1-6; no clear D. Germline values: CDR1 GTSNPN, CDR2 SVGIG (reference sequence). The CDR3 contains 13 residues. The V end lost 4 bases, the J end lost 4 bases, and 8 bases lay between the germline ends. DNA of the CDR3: TGTGCCTGGACCGGGGAGTATAATTCACCCCTCCACTTT. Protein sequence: CAWTGEYNSPLHF.

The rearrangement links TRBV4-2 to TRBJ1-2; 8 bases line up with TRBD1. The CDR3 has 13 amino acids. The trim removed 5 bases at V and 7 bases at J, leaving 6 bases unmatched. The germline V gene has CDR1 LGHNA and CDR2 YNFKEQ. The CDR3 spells CASSDQGAGGYTF. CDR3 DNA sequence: TGTGCCAGCAGCGACCAGGGGGCAGGTGGCTACACCTTC.

As DNA, the CDR3 is TGTGCCAGTAGTATATCCGGCGGGACCTACGAGCAGTACTTC. Residues: CASSISGGTYEQYF. V usage is TRBV19 and J usage is TRBJ2-7, with a possible D match to TRBD2 (6 bases). Germline CDR1 is LNHDA and CDR2 is SQIVND (reference sequence). Trimming took 2 bases from V and 2 from J, leaving 10 bases between them. There are 14 residues in the CDR3.

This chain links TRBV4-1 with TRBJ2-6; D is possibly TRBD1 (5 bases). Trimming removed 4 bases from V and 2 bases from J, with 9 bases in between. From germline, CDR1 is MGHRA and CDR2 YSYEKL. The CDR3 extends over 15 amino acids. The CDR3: CASSPKDTGANVLTF. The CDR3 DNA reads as TGCGCCAGCAGCCCGAAGGACACTGGGGCCAACGTCCTGACTTTC.